There are a few counts of the clone carrying this T cell receptor beta chain. Germline V gene data show CDR1 as SNHLY and CDR2 as FYNNEI. The length of the CDR3 is 12 residues. Trimming pared 5 bases from V and 1 base from J, leaving 2 bases between. This record belongs to a study of blood T cell repertoires in COVID-19. For the study at large: The study drew acute and convalescent COVID-19 samples from the United States, Italy and Spain. PBMCs, B-cell-depleted T cells, or T cells provided the cDNA or gDNA that made up the material.

Authors' data handling: Estimated nucleated cell counts came from reference gene primer amplification. This table comes from immunoSEQ multiplex PCR, and its TCRdb copy is limited to in-frame clones, with some not included. The D gene and trimming were derived from the DNA, and the V and J assignments and clone size from that table. The profile shows tens of thousands of clones, roughly 85% of them singletons. This clonotype was sampled from a man in his fifties or sixties with acute or convalescent COVID-19. The chain employs TRBV2 and TRBJ2-2; D is unclear. The source material was peripheral blood. CDR3 DNA sequence: TGTGCCAGCAGTCTGAACACCGGGGAGCTGTTTTTT. Its translation is CASSLNTGELFF.